Below are 28 T cell receptor beta chains sequenced from a single sample in a study of identical twins. TCRdb analysed the 5' RACE reads with MiXCR anew, one entry per CDR3 protein. The sample lists under 900,000 distinct CDR3 sequences, around an eighth seen once, with roughly 1.6% in the top ten. The data also belong to a second study, concerning yellow fever vaccine responses in identical twins.

Material: PBMCs. Every receptor here comes from a woman under 30 in good health.

This clonotype was seen a few times. The chain combines TRBV12-3 or TRBV12-4 with TRBJ2-1; 7 bases are a match to TRBD1. CDR3 size: 14 residues. V trimming: 6 bases; J trimming: 8 bases; junction bases outside the gene matches: 10. CDR3 sequence reads: CASSEEHRGYEQFF. Written as DNA, the CDR3 is TGTGCCAGCAGCGAGGAACACAGGGGTTATGAGCAGTTCTTC.

This clonotype has just a few counts. V is TRBV7-2 and J is TRBJ2-3; 7 nucleotides agree with TRBD2. The CDR3 covers 17 residues. CDR1 is SGHTA and CDR2 is FQGNSA in the germline V gene. Trimming cost V 5 bases and J 3 bases; bases outside gene matches: 14. CDR3 coding DNA: TGTGCCAGCAGCCGCCGCATCCCTAGCGGAGCTACAGATACGCAGTATTTT. This codes for CASSRRIPSGATDTQYF.

The gene calls are TRBV11-2 and TRBJ2-2; 11 bases align to TRBD2. Germline lookup yields CDR1 SGHAT and CDR2 FQNNGV. This CDR3 contains 20 residues. Germline trimming cut 0 bases from V and 5 bases from J; bases unmatched to any gene: 14. As DNA, the CDR3 is TGTGCCAGCAGCTTAGAGTTCGGACTAGCGGGTCGCTTTATGACCGGGGAGCTGTTTTTT. It is translated as CASSLEFGLAGRFMTGELFF.

This clonotype appeared a few times. V usage is TRBV6-2 or TRBV6-3 and J usage is TRBJ1-5; 7 bases are a match to TRBD1. Germline V CDR1 and CDR2: MNHEY, SVGEGT. The ends lost 3 bases at V and 4 bases at J; junction bases unmatched: 6. The CDR3 is 15 amino acids. The CDR3 region is CASSYPGQRNQPQHF. The DNA for the CDR3 is TGTGCCAGCAGTTATCCGGGACAGCGGAATCAGCCCCAGCATTTT.

This clonotype has just a few counts. The chain recombines TRBV6-1 with TRBJ1-2; no clear D. Germline V gives CDR1 MNHNS, CDR2 SASEGT. CDR3 size: 15 residues. The ends were cut back, 4 bases at V and 3 bases at J, with 15 bases in the middle. CDR3 nucleotides: TGTGCCAGCAGTGCAACCGTAACGTCTTACTATGGCTACACCTTC. Its protein product is CASSATVTSYYGYTF.

Regarding this clonotype: An end of the junction differs from the germline gene, which may be a read error. The genes are TRBV7-9 and TRBJ2-2, with 7 bases aligning to TRBD1. The CDR3 spans 15 residues. The germline CDR1 and CDR2 sequences are SEHNR and FQNEAQ (reference sequence). The CDR3 region is CASGFDRANTGELFF. The CDR3 region has the DNA TGTGCCAGCGGCTTCGACAGGGCGAACACCGGGGAGCTGTTTTTT.

This clonotype was observed at least ten times. The J gene is TRBJ1-1, the V gene TRBV29-1; weak D call: TRBD1 (6 bases). V was trimmed by 8 bases and J by 4 bases, leaving 23 bases between them. Germline CDR1 is SQVTM and CDR2 is ANQGSEA. The CDR3 consists of 15 residues. CDR3 in amino acids: CSPFGPDGGRTEAFF. Here the CDR3 DNA reads TGCAGCCCGTTCGGCCCGGATGGGGGGCGCACTGAAGCTTTCTTT.

The gene calls are TRBV29-1 and TRBJ2-1; perhaps TRBD2 as D (6 bases). The V and J ends lost 1 base and 2 bases respectively, with 12 bases between them. CDR1 is SQVTM and CDR2 is ANQGSEA in the germline V gene. The CDR3 has 15 amino acids. CDR3 nucleotides: TGCAGCGTTGAAGGTGGAGGGTCCCCCTACAATGAGCAGTTCTTC. It yields the protein CSVEGGGSPYNEQFF.

A few counts support this clonotype. The CDR3 DNA reads as TGCGCCAGCAGCCAAGGGAACGCAGCGGTAGCCAAAAACATTCAGTACTTC. Translating gives CASSQGNAAVAKNIQYF. This chain joins TRBV4-1 and TRBJ2-4, with D possibly being TRBD2 (5 bases). Looked up from germline, CDR1 is MGHRA and CDR2 is YSYEKL. This CDR3 is 17 amino acids long. With 1 base removed from V and 0 bases from J, the gap between germline ends came to 13 bases.

This chain links TRBV15 with TRBJ2-4; no definite D call. The V end lost 8 bases, the J end lost 2 bases, and 16 bases lay between the germline ends. Germline-derived CDR1 and CDR2 are LNHNV and YYDKDF (reference sequence). The CDR3 spans 15 residues. The DNA of the CDR3 is TGTGCCACCGGGCTAGGAAAAGCGTCCAAAAACATTCAGTACTTC. Translated: CATGLGKASKNIQYF.

The chain recombines TRBV7-8 with TRBJ1-4, with TRBD1 matching 9 bases. CDR1 and CDR2 from the germline V gene are SGHVS and FQNEAQ. This CDR3 is 15 amino acids long. J was trimmed by 5 bases and V by 1 base; bases with no gene match: 2. The CDR3 loop is CASSLVTGGNEKLFF. The CDR3 region has the DNA TGTGCCAGCAGCTTAGTGACAGGGGGAAATGAAAAACTGTTTTTT.

This chain links TRBV10-1 with TRBJ2-7; 8 positions agree with TRBD2. The junction had 4 bases not matched to a gene; V was cut back by 3 bases and J by 3 bases. CDR3 length: 14 amino acids. CDR1 and CDR2 (germline): WNHNN, SYGVQD (reference sequence). This CDR3 reads CASSDSGGRYEQYF. The CDR3 nucleotides read TGCGCCAGCAGTGATTCGGGAGGGCGCTACGAGCAGTACTTC.

This clonotype was seen a handful of times. The chain carries TRBV24-1 and TRBJ1-2, with 7 bases lining up with TRBD1. J was trimmed by 4 bases and V by 4 bases; bases with no gene match: 2. Germline loops: CDR1 KGHDR, CDR2 SFDVKD. The CDR3 sequence is 13 residues long. The CDR3 DNA is TGTGCCACCAGTGACGGGACAGCCTATGGCTACACCTTC. Translating gives CATSDGTAYGYTF.

The chain carries TRBV11-2 and TRBJ2-7; 10 nucleotides line up with TRBD2. Germline CDR1 SGHAT, CDR2 FQNNGV. The CDR3 is made up of 15 amino acids. Germline trimming cut 6 bases from V and 4 bases from J; bases unmatched to any gene: 9. This chain's CDR3 is CASSSIAGGEYEQYV. CDR3 DNA sequence: TGTGCCAGCAGTTCCATAGCGGGGGGCGAGTACGAGCAGTACGTC.

This clonotype was detected a few times. The V and J genes are TRBV2 and TRBJ1-1; D call uncertain. The CDR3 is 17 residues long. Trimming took 1 base from V and 1 from J, leaving 16 bases between them. The germline CDR1 and CDR2 sequences are SNHLY and FYNNEI. CDR3 in DNA: TGTGCCAGCAGTGAAGTTGTAGTGGTGAGTGAGAACACTGAAGCTTTCTTT. This sequence encodes CASSEVVVVSENTEAFF.

This clonotype occurred a few times. The chain links TRBV20-1 to TRBJ1-1; a weak D match, TRBD1 (6 bases). The V gene's germline CDR1 is DFQATT and CDR2 SNEGSKA (reference sequence). The CDR3 contains 14 residues. Trimming took 7 bases from V and 1 from J, leaving 16 bases between them. CDR3: CSVSRGAGNTEAFF. CDR3 nucleotides: TGCAGTGTCTCAAGGGGGGCAGGGAACACTGAAGCTTTCTTT.

This clonotype was seen a few times. The chain is built from TRBV5-1 and TRBJ1-3; perhaps TRBD1 as D (6 bases). CDR3 length equals 14 residues. The germline gives CDR1 SGHRS, CDR2 YFSETQ. The V gene lost 5 bases and the J gene lost 4 bases, with 13 bases spanning the gap. CDR3 region: CASRLVGQGNTIYF. In DNA, the CDR3 is TGCGCCAGCAGACTGGTGGGACAAGGAAACACCATATATTTT.

This clonotype was recorded a few times. The chain combines TRBV7-9 with TRBJ2-1; no clear D. Trimming removed 3 bases at V and 0 bases at J, with 15 bases between. The germline gives CDR1 SEHNR, CDR2 FQNEAQ (reference sequence). This CDR3 comprises 17 residues. In DNA form, the CDR3 reads TGTGCCAGCAGCTTCCCTAAATCCTGGAGCTCCTACAATGAGCAGTTCTTC. Residues: CASSFPKSWSSYNEQFF.

There are many counts of this clonotype. The chain links TRBV28 to TRBJ1-1, with no clear D. Looked up from germline, CDR1 is MDHEN and CDR2 is SYDVKM. The CDR3 is 12 residues long. With 3 bases removed from V and 8 bases from J, the gap between germline ends came to 10 bases. CDR3 sequence: CASSFRPSEAFF. The CDR3 DNA is TGTGCCAGCAGTTTTAGGCCCTCGGAAGCTTTCTTT.

The chain recombines TRBV28 with TRBJ1-4; perhaps TRBD1 as D (6 bases). The germline CDR1 and CDR2 sequences are MDHEN and SYDVKM. The V and J ends lost 1 base and 2 bases respectively, with 11 bases between them. CDR3 length equals 16 residues. The CDR3 region is CASSLYREVTNEKLFF. The CDR3 DNA sequence: TGTGCCAGCAGTTTATACAGGGAAGTGACTAATGAAAAACTGTTTTTT.

The V and J genes are TRBV20-1 and TRBJ2-7; D ambiguous. Trimming removed 0 bases from V and 3 bases from J, with 9 bases in between. Germline CDR1 and CDR2: DFQATT and SNEGSKA (reference sequence). The CDR3 spans 13 residues. In DNA form, the CDR3 reads TGCAGTGCTAGAGAGGCCGGAATCTACGAGCAGTACTTC. Protein product: CSAREAGIYEQYF.

The table lists this clonotype with a few counts. In DNA form, the CDR3 reads TGTGCCAGCAGCCATCTACTAGCGGGGGTACTTAATGAGCAGTTCTTC. It specifies CASSHLLAGVLNEQFF. The rearrangement uses TRBV12-3 or TRBV12-4 and TRBJ2-1, with TRBD2 identical over 11 bases. The CDR3 runs to 16 residues. Trimming at V came to 6 bases and at J to 7 bases, leaving 11 bases not matched to a gene.

The J gene is TRBJ2-5, the V gene TRBV6-5, with 8 bases that match TRBD2. Losses at the gene ends were 1 base for V and 5 bases for J; bases not matched to a gene: 6. CDR3 size: 15 residues. CDR1 is MNHEY, CDR2 SVGAGI, per germline. As DNA, the CDR3 is TGTGCCAGCAGTTACTACCTCCGGGGGGGGGAGACCCAGTACTTC. It specifies CASSYYLRGGETQYF.

In this sample, this clonotype turned up a few times. The chain has TRBV4-1 and TRBJ2-1, with 9 bases lining up with TRBD1. J lost 3 bases, V lost 2 bases, and 23 bases had no gene match. Per the germline V gene, CDR1 is MGHRA and CDR2 is YSYEKL. This CDR3 is 22 amino acids long. CDR3 nucleotides: TGCGCCAGCAGCCAACCGGGGGCGGGACAGGGTAGGAAATACCGACTCTACAATGAGCAGTTCTTC. Amino acid sequence: CASSQPGAGQGRKYRLYNEQFF.

This clonotype was counted between two and nine times. The V call is TRBV29-1, the J call TRBJ1-2, with D uncertain. The CDR3 loop spans 11 amino acids. CDR1 is SQVTM and CDR2 is ANQGSEA in the germline V gene. The V gene lost 6 bases and the J gene lost 0 bases, with 5 bases spanning the gap. The CDR3 DNA is TGCAGCGTAATTACTAACTATGGCTACACCTTC. This codes for CSVITNYGYTF.

This clonotype was observed at least ten times. The CDR3 coding sequence is TGTGCCAGCACCCGAGACATCAGCAATCAGCCCCAGCATTTT. Its protein product is CASTRDISNQPQHF. J is TRBJ1-5 and V is TRBV6-2 or TRBV6-3; D gene uncertain. This CDR3 contains 14 residues. With 7 bases removed from V and 1 base from J, the gap between germline ends came to 11 bases. CDR1 is MNHEY and CDR2 is SVGEGT in the germline V gene.

This clonotype was observed a few times. This chain connects TRBV6-2 or TRBV6-3 to TRBJ2-3; TRBD2 matches at 13 bases. CDR3 length: 19 amino acids. J gave up 0 bases and V 6 bases, and 12 bases lay outside the gene matches. Per germline, CDR1 MNHEY and CDR2 SVGEGT. In nucleotides, the CDR3 is TGTGCCAGCAGCCAACTCACTAGCGGGGGGGTTACTAGCACAGATACGCAGTATTTT. Translating gives CASSQLTSGGVTSTDTQYF.

This clonotype was seen a handful of times. This sequence joins TRBV2 and TRBJ1-4; D gene ambiguous. The CDR3 has 14 residues. V lost 1 base and J 7 bases, leaving 10 bases between the germline ends. Germline-derived CDR1 and CDR2 are SNHLY and FYNNEI. The CDR3 protein is CASSEDSLGEKLFF. For the CDR3, the DNA is TGTGCCAGCAGTGAAGACTCCTTGGGTGAAAAACTGTTTTTT.